Presented here are 8 T cell receptor beta chains from one specimen sequenced in a study of shared clonotypes between healthy human individuals. Sequenced by immunoSEQ multiplex PCR; TCRdb stores in-frame clones only, minus some. The sample comprises around 1.5 million clones, approximately 98% of which are singletons, and approximately 0.45% rests with the top ten. The sample comprised naive CD4+ T cells sorted from blood. Stated subset: CD45RA+ positively selected. The receptors here all came from a young man in good health.

The chain joins TRBV29-1 to TRBJ1-1; TRBD1 might be the D (6 bases). The CDR3 is made up of 13 amino acids. With 4 bases removed from V and 5 bases from J, the gap between germline ends came to 14 bases. Germline CDR1 SQVTM, CDR2 ANQGSEA. The CDR3 loop is CSVVGQTRTEAFF. CDR3 nucleotide sequence: TGCAGCGTTGTGGGACAAACAAGGACTGAAGCTTTCTTT.

The V call is TRBV5-6, the J call TRBJ1-5; D uncertain. CDR1 and CDR2 (germline): SGHDT, YYEEEE. The CDR3 contains 14 residues. V was trimmed by 0 bases and J by 3 bases, leaving 7 bases between them. CDR3: CASSLAQSNQPQHF. For the CDR3, the DNA is TGTGCCAGCAGCTTGGCGCAGTCCAATCAGCCCCAGCATTTT.

The rearrangement links TRBV27 to TRBJ2-3; 10 bases map to TRBD2. V gave up 5 bases and J gave up 2 bases; unmatched junction bases: 7. Germline V gene data show CDR1 as MNHEY and CDR2 as SMNVEV (reference sequence). CDR3 length: 16 residues. Here the CDR3 DNA reads TGTGCCAGCAGTCGATTAGCGGGAGGTATCACAGATACGCAGTATTTT. It translates to CASSRLAGGITDTQYF.

This clone was seen only a few times. This same CDR3 is encoded by further DNA sequences in the sample. The CDR3 spells CASSLSGRAYEQYF. The CDR3 DNA reads as TGTGCCAGCAGTTTAAGCGGGAGGGCCTACGAGCAGTACTTC. The V gene is TRBV28, the J gene TRBJ2-7, with 10 nucleotides matching TRBD2. The CDR3 has 14 amino acids. From germline, CDR1 is MDHEN and CDR2 SYDVKM. Trimming cost V 2 bases and J 2 bases; bases outside gene matches: 0.

As concerns this clone: Other DNA sequences in the same sample also yield this CDR3. The gene calls are TRBV9 and TRBJ2-7, with TRBD2 matching over 8 bases. The germline V gene has CDR1 SGDLS and CDR2 YYNGEE. CDR3 length: 17 residues. V shed 4 bases, J shed 1 base, and the junction held 13 bases outside the gene matches. CDR3 loop: CASSPGLAGDRSYEQYF. CDR3 bases: TGTGCCAGCAGCCCTGGACTAGCAGGAGATCGGTCCTACGAGCAGTACTTC.

The V gene is TRBV9, the J gene TRBJ1-2, with 9 bases aligning to TRBD1. This CDR3 region has 14 residues. Germline trimming cut 0 bases from V and 7 bases from J; bases unmatched to any gene: 4. Germline CDR1 SGDLS, CDR2 YYNGEE. The CDR3 DNA follows: TGTGCCAGCAGCGTAGTAGGGACAGGGTCTGGCTACACCTTC. This encodes CASSVVGTGSGYTF.

This clone is a singleton in its sample. The gene calls are TRBV19 and TRBJ2-5; D is perhaps TRBD1 or TRBD2 (5 bases each). V lost 6 bases to trimming and J lost 0 bases, with 14 bases between them. The CDR3 totals 15 residues. Germline loops: CDR1 LNHDA, CDR2 SQIVND (reference sequence). CDR3 protein: CASRPRDPNQETQYF. The CDR3, as DNA: TGTGCCAGTAGACCCAGGGACCCTAACCAAGAGACCCAGTACTTC.

The V call is TRBV6-1, the J call TRBJ1-1; D remains ambiguous. This CDR3 has 14 amino acids. V was pared by 6 bases and J by 1 base, with 12 bases between. Germline CDR1 is MNHNS and CDR2 is SASEGT. In DNA form, the CDR3 reads TGTGCCAGCAGCTTCTTGGATTCGAACACTGAAGCTTTCTTT. Its protein product is CASSFLDSNTEAFF.